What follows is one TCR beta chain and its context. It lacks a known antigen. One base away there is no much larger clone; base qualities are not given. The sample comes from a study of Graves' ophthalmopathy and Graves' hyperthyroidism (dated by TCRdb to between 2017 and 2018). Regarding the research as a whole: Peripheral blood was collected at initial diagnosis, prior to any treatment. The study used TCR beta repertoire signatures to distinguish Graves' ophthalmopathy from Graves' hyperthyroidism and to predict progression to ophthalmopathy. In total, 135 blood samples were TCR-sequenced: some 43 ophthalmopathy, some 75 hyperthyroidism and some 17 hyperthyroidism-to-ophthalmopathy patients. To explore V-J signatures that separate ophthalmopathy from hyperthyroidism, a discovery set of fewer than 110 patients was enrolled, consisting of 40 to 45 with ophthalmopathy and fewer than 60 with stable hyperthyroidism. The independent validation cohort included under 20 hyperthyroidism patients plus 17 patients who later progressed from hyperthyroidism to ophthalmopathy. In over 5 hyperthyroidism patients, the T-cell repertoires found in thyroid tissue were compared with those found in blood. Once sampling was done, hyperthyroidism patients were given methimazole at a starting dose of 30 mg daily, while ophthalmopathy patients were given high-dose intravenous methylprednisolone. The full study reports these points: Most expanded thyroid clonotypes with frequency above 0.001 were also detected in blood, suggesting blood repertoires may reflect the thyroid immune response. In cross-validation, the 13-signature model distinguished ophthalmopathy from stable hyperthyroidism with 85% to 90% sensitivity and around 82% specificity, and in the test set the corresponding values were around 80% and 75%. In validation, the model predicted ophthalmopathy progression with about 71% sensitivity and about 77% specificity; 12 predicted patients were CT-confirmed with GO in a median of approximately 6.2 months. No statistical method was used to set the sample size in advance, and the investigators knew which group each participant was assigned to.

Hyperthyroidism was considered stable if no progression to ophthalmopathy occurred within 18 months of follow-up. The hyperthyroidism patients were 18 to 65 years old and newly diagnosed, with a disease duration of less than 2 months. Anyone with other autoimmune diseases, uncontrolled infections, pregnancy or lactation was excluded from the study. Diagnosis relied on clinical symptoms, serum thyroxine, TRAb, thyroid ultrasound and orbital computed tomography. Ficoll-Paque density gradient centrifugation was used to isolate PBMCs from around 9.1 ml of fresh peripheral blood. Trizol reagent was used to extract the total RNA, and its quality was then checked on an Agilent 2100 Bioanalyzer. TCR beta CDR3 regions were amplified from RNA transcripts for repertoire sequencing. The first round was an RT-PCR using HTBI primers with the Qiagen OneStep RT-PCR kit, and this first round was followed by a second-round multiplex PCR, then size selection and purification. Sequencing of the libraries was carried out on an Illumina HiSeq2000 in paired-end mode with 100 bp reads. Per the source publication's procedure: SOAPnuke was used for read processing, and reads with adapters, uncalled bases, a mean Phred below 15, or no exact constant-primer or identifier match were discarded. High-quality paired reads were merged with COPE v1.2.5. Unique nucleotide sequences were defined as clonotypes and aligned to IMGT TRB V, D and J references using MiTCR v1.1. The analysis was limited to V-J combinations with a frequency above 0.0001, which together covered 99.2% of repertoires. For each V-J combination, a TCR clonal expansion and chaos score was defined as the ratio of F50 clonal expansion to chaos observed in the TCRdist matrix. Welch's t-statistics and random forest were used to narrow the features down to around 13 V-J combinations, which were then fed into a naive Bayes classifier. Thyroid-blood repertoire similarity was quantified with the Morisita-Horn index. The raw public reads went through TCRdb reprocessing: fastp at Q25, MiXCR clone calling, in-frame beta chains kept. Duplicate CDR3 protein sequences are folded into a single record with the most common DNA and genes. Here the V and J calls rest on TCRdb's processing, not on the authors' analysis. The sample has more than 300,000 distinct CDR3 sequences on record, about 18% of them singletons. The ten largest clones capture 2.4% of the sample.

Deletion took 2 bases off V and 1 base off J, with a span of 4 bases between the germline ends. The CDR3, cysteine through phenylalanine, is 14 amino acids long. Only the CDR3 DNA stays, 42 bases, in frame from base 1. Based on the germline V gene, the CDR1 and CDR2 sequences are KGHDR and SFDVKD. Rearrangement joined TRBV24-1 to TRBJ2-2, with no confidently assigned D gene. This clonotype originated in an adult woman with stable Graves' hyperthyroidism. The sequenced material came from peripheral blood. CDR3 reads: CATSDWGNTGELFF. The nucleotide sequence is TGTGCCACCAGTGATTGGGGGAACACCGGGGAGCTGTTTTTT.